This TCR beta chain appears in the sequencing data of a study of T cell responses to AZD1222 COVID-19 vaccine. Whole-study findings and limits: A mostly white British donor set with more females was recruited, and clonal diversity was possibly underestimated.

The CDR3 spans 13 residues. V was trimmed by 2 bases and J by 4 bases, leaving 8 bases between them. The V gene's germline CDR1 is MNHEY and CDR2 SVGEGT. As to this clone: Its cognate antigen is unknown.

Clones were sequenced by immunoSEQ multiplex PCR, and TCRdb holds only the in-frame ones, with some missing. The table has 80,000 or so clones, around nine tenths seen once. The sequence derives from an adult in good health. This sample comprised peripheral blood, obtained on day 0 of AZD1222 vaccination. This chain joins TRBV6-2 or TRBV6-3 and TRBJ1-2; a weak D match, TRBD1 (5 bases). The CDR3 bases are TGTGCCAGCAGTTACAGGGACGGCTATGGCTACACCTTC. Translated, it gives CASSYRDGYGYTF.